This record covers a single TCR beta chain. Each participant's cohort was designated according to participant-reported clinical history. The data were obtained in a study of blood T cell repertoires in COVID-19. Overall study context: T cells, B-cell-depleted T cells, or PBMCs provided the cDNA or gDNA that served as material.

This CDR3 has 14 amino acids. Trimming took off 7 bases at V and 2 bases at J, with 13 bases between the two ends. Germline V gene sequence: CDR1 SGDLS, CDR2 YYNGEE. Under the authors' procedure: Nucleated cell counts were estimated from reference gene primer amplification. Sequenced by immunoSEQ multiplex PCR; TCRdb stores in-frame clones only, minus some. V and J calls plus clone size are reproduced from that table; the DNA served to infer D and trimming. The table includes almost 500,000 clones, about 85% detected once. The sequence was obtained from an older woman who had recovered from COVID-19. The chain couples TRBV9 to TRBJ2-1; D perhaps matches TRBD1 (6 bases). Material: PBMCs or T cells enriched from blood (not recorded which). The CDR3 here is CASDRRGTYNEQFF. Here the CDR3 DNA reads TGTGCCAGCGACAGAAGGGGGACCTACAATGAGCAGTTCTTC.